This T cell receptor beta chain is from a study of T-cell reconstitution after alpha-beta-depleted transplantation in children. Unique molecular identifiers tagged the TCRbeta library. TCRdb independently ran MiXCR on the PCR reads; one entry per CDR3 protein. The repertoire holds hundreds of thousands of distinct CDR3 sequences, with approximately 17% as singletons. Germline loops: CDR1 DFQATT, CDR2 SNEGSKA (reference sequence). Trimming stripped 0 bases from V and 3 bases from J, with 14 bases between. The CDR3 is 15 amino acids. As regards this clonotype: A read error may be the cause here, since a much bigger clone is one base away.

The receptor comes from a human donor who donated a stem cell graft to a child with acute myeloid leukemia. The V and J genes are TRBV20-1 and TRBJ1-1; unclear D gene. The sequencing used PBMCs from the stem cell graft donor, collected from the stem cell graft. CDR3 sequence (DNA): TGCAGTGCTAGAGATGGCCGGACCCAGGACACTGAAGCTTTCTTT. Translated, it gives CSARDGRTQDTEAFF.